This T cell receptor beta chain came from a study of shared clonotypes between healthy human individuals. General study points: The generation probabilities recorded for non-shared clonotypes fell below those of clonotypes shared by all four donors.

Germline V gene sequence: CDR1 KGHSH, CDR2 LQKENI. The V gene end was trimmed by 4 bases and the J gene end by 2 bases; junction bases not matched to a gene: 4. CDR3 size: 14 residues. Concerning this clone itself: Its specificity is unknown. Other nucleotide sequences from this sample produce the same CDR3.

An assay was performed, and its level was deep. In the sorted-subset replicate PCRs, 200 ng DNA, tens of thousands of T cell genomes, was used. Method: immunoSEQ multiplex PCR; TCRdb's copy keeps in-frame clones and lacks some. The sample carries about 1.5 million clones, approximately 97% recorded once. Sequenced: naive CD4+ T cells sorted from blood. Subset indicated: CD45RA+ positively selected. The genes are TRBV18 and TRBJ1-1, with 7 bases matching TRBD1. This sequence was found in a man aged 25-45 years in good health. In DNA, the CDR3 is TGTGCCAGCTCACGGGACAGACGAAACACTGAAGCTTTCTTT. It encodes CASSRDRRNTEAFF.